Below, 30 T cell receptor beta chains from the same sample are listed, as sequenced in a study of T cells in localized non-small cell lung cancer. Some clones are missing from TCRdb's copy, which holds only in-frame ones; the method was immunoSEQ multiplex PCR. The sample carries tens of thousands of clones, approximately 90% recorded once. Sample: peripheral blood, taken before any cancer treatment. The receptors shown here come from a male donor aged 60 or older with stage III squamous cell lung carcinoma.

The chain couples TRBV6-5 to TRBJ2-2, with 10 bases that match TRBD2. Germline V gene lookup returns CDR1 MNHEY and CDR2 SVGAGI. This CDR3 comprises 15 residues. Trimming at V came to 5 bases and at J to 2 bases, leaving 2 bases not matched to a gene. The CDR3 region has the DNA TGTGCCAGCAGTCCTAGCGGGGGTAACACCGGGGAGCTGTTTTTT. It encodes CASSPSGGNTGELFF.

The CDR3 sequence: CASSPGTSGRVETQYF. Here the CDR3 DNA reads TGCGCCAGCAGCCCCGGGACTAGCGGGAGGGTAGAGACCCAGTACTTC. The gene calls are TRBV5-1 and TRBJ2-5; 16 bases align to TRBD2. Germline V gene sequence: CDR1 SGHRS, CDR2 YFSETQ. The CDR3 covers 16 residues. With V trimmed by 4 bases and J by 4 bases, 4 bases remained unmatched.

V and J are TRBV27 and TRBJ2-4; 7 nucleotides line up with TRBD1. Germline CDR1 and CDR2: MNHEY and SMNVEV (reference sequence). The CDR3 spans 14 residues. V was clipped by 0 bases and J by 8 bases; unmatched bases: 4. This CDR3 is CASSLSRQGDIQYF. CDR3 DNA sequence: TGTGCCAGCAGTTTATCCCGACAGGGCGACATTCAGTACTTC.

The V and J genes are TRBV11-2 and TRBJ2-3; D remains ambiguous. The CDR3 spans 13 residues. From germline, CDR1 is SGHAT and CDR2 FQNNGV. V was pared by 0 bases and J by 6 bases, with 7 bases between. The CDR3: CASSLEGLDTQYF. The CDR3, as DNA: TGTGCCAGCAGCTTAGAGGGGTTGGATACGCAGTATTTT.

For this clone: Just one base apart from a much larger clone, this may be a read error. The chain has TRBV11-1 and TRBJ2-2; D not certain. The germline CDR1 and CDR2 sequences are SGHAT and FQDESV (reference sequence). The CDR3 runs to 13 residues. V was clipped by 2 bases and J by 2 bases, with 3 bases between them. CDR3 protein: CASSLTNTGELFF. CDR3 bases: TGTGCCAGCAGCTTAACTAACACCGGGGAGCTGTTTTTT.

The chain has TRBV10-3 and TRBJ2-7, with D perhaps matching TRBD2 (5 bases). The V and J ends lost 2 bases and 5 bases respectively, with 13 bases between them. The CDR3 totals 14 residues. Germline lookup yields CDR1 ENHRY and CDR2 SYGVKD. CDR3 sequence (DNA): TGTGCCATCAGTGAGACCTTGGAGGTCCACGAGCAGTACTTC. Translating gives CAISETLEVHEQYF.

This clone was seen once. The chain recombines TRBV10-2 with TRBJ2-3, with D hard to call. Trimming cost V 3 bases and J 1 base, with 11 bases left between them. CDR1 and CDR2 from the germline V gene are WSHSY and SAAADI. This CDR3 contains 15 residues. CDR3 sequence (DNA): TGCGCCAGCAGTGACATTTTGACGGGCACAGATACGCAGTATTTT. As protein: CASSDILTGTDTQYF.

The CDR3 sequence: CASSPGDSNQPQHF. In nucleotides, the CDR3 is TGTGCCAGCAGCCCAGGGGATAGCAATCAGCCCCAGCATTTT. V usage is TRBV5-5 and J usage is TRBJ1-5; TRBD1 might be the D (6 bases). The germline V gene has CDR1 SGHKS and CDR2 YYEKEE (reference sequence). The CDR3 spans 14 residues. V was cut by 4 bases and J by 0 bases, with 8 bases left in between.

This clone was observed once. The same CDR3 is also encoded by other DNA sequences in this sample. This chain uses TRBV7-3 with TRBJ1-1; a possible D gene is TRBD1 (6 bases). The ends were cut back, 3 bases at V and 1 base at J, with 6 bases in the middle. The CDR3 consists of 13 residues. Germline CDR1 and CDR2: SGHTA and FQGTGA. The chain's CDR3 is CASSLTGNTEAFF. As DNA, the CDR3 is TGTGCCAGCAGCTTGACAGGGAACACTGAAGCTTTCTTT.

This clone was picked up one time. The chain combines TRBV30 with TRBJ1-1; 8 bases agree with TRBD1. The CDR3 length is 13 residues. The germline gives CDR1 GTSNPN, CDR2 SVGIG (reference sequence). The ends lost 5 bases at V and 4 bases at J; junction bases unmatched: 6. CDR3 nucleotides: TGTGCCTGGTCGACAGGGGAAGCCACTGAAGCTTTCTTT. This sequence encodes CAWSTGEATEAFF.

The CDR3 here is CASSFLQGVNSPLHF. In DNA, the CDR3 is TGTGCCAGCAGTTTCCTACAGGGCGTAAATTCACCCCTCCACTTT. This chain links TRBV6-5 with TRBJ1-6, with D possibly TRBD1 on 6 matching bases. Germline CDR1 is MNHEY and CDR2 is SVGAGI. Trimming pared 4 bases from V and 7 bases from J, leaving 14 bases between. The CDR3 is 15 residues long.

The V call is TRBV5-6, the J call TRBJ2-2; D is ambiguous. From germline, CDR1 is SGHDT and CDR2 YYEEEE. Trimming took off 2 bases at V and 0 bases at J, with 14 bases between the two ends. The length of the CDR3 is 17 residues. CDR3 coding DNA: TGTGCCAGCAGCTTCCTCAGGACCGGTGCGAACACCGGGGAGCTGTTTTTT. It is translated as CASSFLRTGANTGELFF.

V gene TRBV6-5 combines with J gene TRBJ2-7, with a possible D match to TRBD2 (5 bases). The CDR3 spans 13 residues. CDR1 is MNHEY, CDR2 SVGAGI, per germline. With 6 bases removed from V and 2 bases from J, the gap between germline ends came to 11 bases. The CDR3 reads CASRRLPTYEQYF. In nucleotides, the CDR3 is TGTGCCAGCAGACGACTACCCACCTACGAGCAGTACTTC.

This clone was counted once. V and J are TRBV5-5 and TRBJ2-7; maybe TRBD1 (5 bases). In germline, CDR1 is SGHKS, CDR2 YYEKEE (reference sequence). The CDR3 is made up of 15 amino acids. Trimming took 2 bases from V and 10 from J, leaving 22 bases between them. The CDR3 loop reads CASSFYSAGNGIQYF. The CDR3 DNA reads as TGTGCCAGCAGCTTTTATTCCGCAGGGAATGGTATTCAGTACTTC.

The chain carries TRBV18 and TRBJ2-1; 7 nucleotides align to TRBD1. Germline loops: CDR1 KGHSH, CDR2 LQKENI. Germline trimming cut 3 bases from V and 0 bases from J; bases unmatched to any gene: 5. The CDR3 covers 16 residues. This chain's CDR3 is CASSPIRDSSYNEQFF. The DNA of the CDR3 is TGTGCCAGCTCACCTATTCGGGACAGCTCCTACAATGAGCAGTTCTTC.

The chain is built from TRBV9 and TRBJ1-2; a possible D gene is TRBD1 (5 bases). The germline V and J ends were trimmed by 2 bases and 8 bases, with 19 bases remaining between them. CDR3 length equals 15 residues. CDR1 SGDLS and CDR2 YYNGEE come from the germline V gene. As DNA, the CDR3 is TGTGCCAGCAGCGTTCCCCTCGGGGGGACGACCGGCTACACCTTC. It codes for CASSVPLGGTTGYTF.

This clone showed up just once. This chain connects TRBV11-2 to TRBJ2-2; 8 positions agree with TRBD1. J was trimmed by 8 bases and V by 1 base; bases with no gene match: 3. The CDR3 is 14 residues long. The germline gives CDR1 SGHAT, CDR2 FQNNGV. CDR3 nucleotides: TGTGCCAGCAGCTTAGGGGGACAGGCTGGGGAGCTGTTTTTT. It yields the protein CASSLGGQAGELFF.

The chain recombines TRBV12-5 with TRBJ2-7; no reliable D call. CDR3 size: 11 residues. Per germline, CDR1 LGHNT and CDR2 FRNRAP. The ends were cut back, 6 bases at V and 3 bases at J, with 6 bases in the middle. This CDR3 is CASGVLYEQYF. The CDR3 nucleotides are TGTGCTAGTGGCGTCCTCTACGAGCAGTACTTC.

V usage is TRBV6-1 and J usage is TRBJ1-1, with a possible D match to TRBD1 (5 bases). Germline V gene sequence: CDR1 MNHNS, CDR2 SASEGT. V lost 2 bases to trimming and J lost 2 bases, with 12 bases between them. The length of the CDR3 is 15 residues. This CDR3 is CASSESGHPNTEAFF. In DNA, the CDR3 is TGTGCCAGCAGTGAATCTGGACACCCAAACACTGAAGCTTTCTTT.

In this sample, this clone turned up once. The chain employs TRBV19 and TRBJ1-4, with D perhaps matching TRBD1 (5 bases). Looked up from germline, CDR1 is LNHDA and CDR2 is SQIVND (reference sequence). The CDR3 is 15 amino acids. Trimming shortened V by 4 bases and J by 8 bases, and 17 bases separated the two germline ends. Written as DNA, the CDR3 is TGTGCCAGTAGTAGCGGGGACCGACGGGTGGAAAAACTGTTTTTT. Amino acids: CASSSGDRRVEKLFF.

The chain combines TRBV9 with TRBJ2-2; D remains ambiguous. CDR3 length: 13 residues. From germline, CDR1 is SGDLS and CDR2 YYNGEE. Trimming shortened V by 4 bases and J by 8 bases, and 12 bases separated the two germline ends. The CDR3 DNA is TGTGCCAGCAGCTACTTGAAAGGGGGGGAGCTGTTTTTT. Protein: CASSYLKGGELFF.

The chain recombines TRBV10-3 with TRBJ1-1, with TRBD1 matching over 7 bases. V trimming: 4 bases; J trimming: 4 bases; junction bases outside the gene matches: 0. Per the germline V gene, CDR1 is ENHRY and CDR2 is SYGVKD. CDR3 length: 12 residues. The CDR3, as DNA: TGTGCCATCAGTGCAGGGGGCACTGAAGCTTTCTTT. It encodes CAISAGGTEAFF.

The chain carries TRBV10-3 and TRBJ1-6; the D is unclear. V dropped 10 bases and J dropped 7 bases, with 17 bases sitting between them. There are 14 residues in the CDR3. Looked up from germline, CDR1 is ENHRY and CDR2 is SYGVKD. CDR3 loop: CATGLGEINSPLHF. The CDR3 region has the DNA TGTGCCACGGGCCTCGGGGAAATAAATTCACCCCTCCACTTT.

The chain joins TRBV11-2 to TRBJ1-2, with a tentative D call TRBD1 (5 bases). This CDR3 contains 13 residues. The V gene's germline CDR1 is SGHAT and CDR2 FQNNGV. The V end was cut by 6 bases, the J end by 4 bases, with 12 bases between. This CDR3 is CASSPGTFYGYTF. The CDR3 nucleotides read TGTGCCAGCAGTCCCGGGACCTTCTATGGCTACACCTTC.

The chain uses TRBV5-4 and TRBJ2-2; a weak D match, TRBD2 (6 bases). The CDR3 runs 16 residues. The germline gives CDR1 SGHNT, CDR2 YYREEE (reference sequence). V dropped 4 bases and J dropped 0 bases, with 13 bases sitting between them. CDR3: CASSPGTPPNTGELFF. The CDR3 DNA reads as TGTGCCAGCAGCCCTGGGACTCCTCCGAACACCGGGGAGCTGTTTTTT.

J is TRBJ1-2 and V is TRBV29-1; D remains ambiguous. CDR3 length: 11 residues. CDR1 and CDR2 (germline): SQVTM, ANQGSEA. CDR3 protein: CSSLGSDGYTF. The CDR3 DNA reads TGCAGTTCGCTGGGCTCAGATGGCTACACCTTC.

V usage is TRBV19 and J usage is TRBJ2-1, with D unclear. This CDR3 is 13 amino acids long. CDR1 and CDR2 (germline): LNHDA, SQIVND (reference sequence). V lost 3 bases and J 6 bases, leaving 9 bases between the germline ends. CDR3 amino acids: CASSIGRINEQFF. As DNA, the CDR3 is TGTGCCAGTAGTATTGGTCGTATCAATGAGCAGTTCTTC.

This clone was detected a few times. The rearrangement uses TRBV7-6 and TRBJ2-3, with 8 bases that match TRBD2. This CDR3 contains 17 residues. Germline values: CDR1 SGHVS, CDR2 FNYEAQ. Trimming took 1 base from V and 3 from J; bases not matched to a gene: 9. The CDR3 loop is CASSLVRAGGATDTQYF. CDR3 in DNA: TGTGCCAGCAGCTTAGTAAGGGCCGGGGGGGCGACAGATACGCAGTATTTT.

The gene calls are TRBV11-2 and TRBJ1-1; no reliable D call. V was trimmed by 5 bases and J by 4 bases, leaving 17 bases between them. The CDR3 has 15 amino acids. The V gene's germline CDR1 is SGHAT and CDR2 FQNNGV. In DNA form, the CDR3 reads TGTGCCAGCAGCCCCGGGCCAGCTAGGATCACTGAAGCTTTCTTT. Residues: CASSPGPARITEAFF.

The J gene is TRBJ1-1, the V gene TRBV10-3, with 8 bases identical to TRBD1. V dropped 6 bases and J dropped 1; count of bases not matched to a gene: 4. Germline V lookup: CDR1 ENHRY, CDR2 SYGVKD. The CDR3 covers 14 residues. CDR3 in amino acids: CAIRAGTGNTEAFF. The CDR3 coding sequence is TGTGCCATCAGAGCCGGGACAGGGAACACTGAAGCTTTCTTT.